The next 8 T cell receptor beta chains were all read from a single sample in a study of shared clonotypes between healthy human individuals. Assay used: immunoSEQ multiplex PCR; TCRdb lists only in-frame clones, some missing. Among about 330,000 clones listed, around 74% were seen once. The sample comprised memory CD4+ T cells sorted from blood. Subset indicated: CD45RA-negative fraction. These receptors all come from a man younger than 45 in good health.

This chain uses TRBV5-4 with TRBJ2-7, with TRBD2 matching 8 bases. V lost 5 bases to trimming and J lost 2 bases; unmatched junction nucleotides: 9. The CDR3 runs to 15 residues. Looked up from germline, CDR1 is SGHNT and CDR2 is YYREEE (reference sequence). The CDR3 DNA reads TGTGCCAGCAGTGGGAGCGGGAGCCTCCCCTACGAGCAGTACTTC. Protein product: CASSGSGSLPYEQYF.

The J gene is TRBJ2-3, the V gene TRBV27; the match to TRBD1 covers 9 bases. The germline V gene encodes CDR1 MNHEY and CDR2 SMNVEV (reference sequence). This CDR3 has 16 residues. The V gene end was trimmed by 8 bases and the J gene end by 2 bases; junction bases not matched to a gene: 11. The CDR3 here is CASVGLRTGVTDTQYF. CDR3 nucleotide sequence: TGTGCCAGCGTCGGGTTGAGGACAGGGGTCACAGATACGCAGTATTTT.

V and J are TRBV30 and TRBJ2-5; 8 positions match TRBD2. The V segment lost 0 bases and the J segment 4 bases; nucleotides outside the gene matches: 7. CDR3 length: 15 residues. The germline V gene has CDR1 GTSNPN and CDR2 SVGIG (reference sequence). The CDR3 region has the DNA TGTGCCTGGAGTGTAGGAGCGGGAGCGAGAGAGACCCAGTACTTC. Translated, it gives CAWSVGAGARETQYF.

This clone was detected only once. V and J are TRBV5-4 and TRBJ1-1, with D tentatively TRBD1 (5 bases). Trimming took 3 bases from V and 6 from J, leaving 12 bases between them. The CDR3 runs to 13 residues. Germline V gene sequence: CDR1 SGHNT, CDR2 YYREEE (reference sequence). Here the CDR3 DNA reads TGTGCCAGCAGCTGGGACGGGCGACCTGAAGCTTTCTTT. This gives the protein CASSWDGRPEAFF.

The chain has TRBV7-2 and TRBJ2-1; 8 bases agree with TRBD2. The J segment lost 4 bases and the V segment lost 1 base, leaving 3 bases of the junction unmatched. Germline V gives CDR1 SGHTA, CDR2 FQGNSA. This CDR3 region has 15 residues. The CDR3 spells CASSLVPSGYNEQFF. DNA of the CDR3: TGTGCCAGCAGCTTAGTTCCTAGCGGGTACAATGAGCAGTTCTTC.

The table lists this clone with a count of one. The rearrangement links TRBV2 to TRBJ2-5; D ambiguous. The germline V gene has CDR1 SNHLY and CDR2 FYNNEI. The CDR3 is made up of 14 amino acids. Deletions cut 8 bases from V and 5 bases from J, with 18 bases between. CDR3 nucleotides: TGTGCCAGCCAACCCTTAAGTTCCGCGGAGACCCAGTACTTC. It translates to CASQPLSSAETQYF.

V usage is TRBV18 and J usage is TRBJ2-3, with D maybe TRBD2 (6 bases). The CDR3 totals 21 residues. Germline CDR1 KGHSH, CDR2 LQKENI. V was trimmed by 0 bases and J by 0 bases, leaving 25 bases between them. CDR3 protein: CASSPPVVGGIAGLSTDTQYF. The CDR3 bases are TGTGCCAGCTCACCACCGGTAGTAGGAGGGATCGCGGGGCTAAGCACAGATACGCAGTATTTT.

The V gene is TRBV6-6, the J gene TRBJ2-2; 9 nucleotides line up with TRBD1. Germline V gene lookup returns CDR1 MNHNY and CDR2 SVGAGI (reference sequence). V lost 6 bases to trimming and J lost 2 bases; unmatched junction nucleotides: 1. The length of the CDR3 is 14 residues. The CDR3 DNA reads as TGTGCCAGCAGGGGACAGGGAAACACCGGGGAGCTGTTTTTT. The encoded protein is CASRGQGNTGELFF.